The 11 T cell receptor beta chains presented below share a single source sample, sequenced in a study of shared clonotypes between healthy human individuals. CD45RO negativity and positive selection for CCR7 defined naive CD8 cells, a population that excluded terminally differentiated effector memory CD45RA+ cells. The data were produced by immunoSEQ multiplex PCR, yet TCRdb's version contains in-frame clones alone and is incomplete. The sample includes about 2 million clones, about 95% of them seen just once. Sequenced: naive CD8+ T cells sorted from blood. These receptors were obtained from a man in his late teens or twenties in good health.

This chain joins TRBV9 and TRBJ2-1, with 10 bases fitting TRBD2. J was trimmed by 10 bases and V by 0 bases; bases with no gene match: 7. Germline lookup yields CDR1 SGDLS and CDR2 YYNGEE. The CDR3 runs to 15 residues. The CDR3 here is CASSVGVAGGQEQFF. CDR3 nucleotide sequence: TGTGCCAGCAGCGTAGGCGTAGCGGGGGGTCAGGAGCAGTTCTTC.

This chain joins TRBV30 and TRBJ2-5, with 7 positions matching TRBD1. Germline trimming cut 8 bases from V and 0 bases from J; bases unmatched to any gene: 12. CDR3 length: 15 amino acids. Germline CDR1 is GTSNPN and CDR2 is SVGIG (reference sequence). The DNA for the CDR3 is TGTGCCGTCACAGGGGCCGACTTGTACCAAGAGACCCAGTACTTC. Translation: CAVTGADLYQETQYF.

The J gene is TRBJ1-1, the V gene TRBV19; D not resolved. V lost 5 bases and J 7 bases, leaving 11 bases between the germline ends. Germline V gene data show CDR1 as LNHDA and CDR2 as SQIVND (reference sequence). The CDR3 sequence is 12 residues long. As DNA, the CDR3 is TGTGCCAGTAGTCCCCCGGGAATTGAAGCTTTCTTT. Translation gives CASSPPGIEAFF.

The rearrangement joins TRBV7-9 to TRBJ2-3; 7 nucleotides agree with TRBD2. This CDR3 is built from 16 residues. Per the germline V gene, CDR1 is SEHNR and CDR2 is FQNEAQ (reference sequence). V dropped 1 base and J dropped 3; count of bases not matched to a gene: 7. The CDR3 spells CASSLERAGETDTQYF. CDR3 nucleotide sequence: TGTGCCAGCAGCTTAGAACGGGCGGGGGAGACAGATACGCAGTATTTT.

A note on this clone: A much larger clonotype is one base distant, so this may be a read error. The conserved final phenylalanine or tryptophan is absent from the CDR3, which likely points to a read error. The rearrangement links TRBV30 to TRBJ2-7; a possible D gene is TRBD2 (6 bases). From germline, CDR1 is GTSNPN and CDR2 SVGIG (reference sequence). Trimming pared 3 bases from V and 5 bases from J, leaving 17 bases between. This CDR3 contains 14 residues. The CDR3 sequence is CAWSYGGQGDEQYL. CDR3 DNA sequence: TGTGCCTGGAGCTACGGAGGGCAGGGAGACGAGCAGTACCTC.

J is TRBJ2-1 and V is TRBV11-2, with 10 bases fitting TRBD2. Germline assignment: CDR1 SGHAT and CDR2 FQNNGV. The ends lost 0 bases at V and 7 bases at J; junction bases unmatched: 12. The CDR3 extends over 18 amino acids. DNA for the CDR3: TGTGCCAGCAGCTTAGAAGTTCGAGCGGGAGGGCCGCTAAATGAGCAGTTCTTC. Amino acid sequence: CASSLEVRAGGPLNEQFF.

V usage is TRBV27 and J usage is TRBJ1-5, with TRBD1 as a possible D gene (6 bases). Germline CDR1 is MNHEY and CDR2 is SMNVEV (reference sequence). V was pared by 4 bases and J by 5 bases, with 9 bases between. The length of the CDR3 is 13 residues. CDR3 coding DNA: TGTGCCAGCAGTTCCACAGGGTATCAGCCCCAGCATTTT. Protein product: CASSSTGYQPQHF.

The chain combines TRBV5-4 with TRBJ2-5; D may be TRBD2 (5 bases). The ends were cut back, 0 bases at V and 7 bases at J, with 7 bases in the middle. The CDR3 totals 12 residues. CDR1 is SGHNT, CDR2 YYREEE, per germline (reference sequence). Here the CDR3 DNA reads TGTGCCAGCAGCTTGGGGACTGGGACCCAGTACTTC. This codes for CASSLGTGTQYF.

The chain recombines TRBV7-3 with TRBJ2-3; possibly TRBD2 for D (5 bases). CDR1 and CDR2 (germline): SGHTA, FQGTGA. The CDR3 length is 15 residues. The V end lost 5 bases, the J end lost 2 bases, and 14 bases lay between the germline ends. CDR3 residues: CASSPGLFSTDTQYF. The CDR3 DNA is TGTGCCAGCAGCCCAGGACTGTTTTCCACAGATACGCAGTATTTT.

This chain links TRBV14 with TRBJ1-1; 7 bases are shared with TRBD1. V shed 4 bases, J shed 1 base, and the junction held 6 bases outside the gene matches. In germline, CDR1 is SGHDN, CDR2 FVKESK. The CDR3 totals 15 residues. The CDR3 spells CASSRLGQTNTEAFF. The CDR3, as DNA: TGTGCCAGCAGCCGATTGGGACAGACGAACACTGAAGCTTTCTTT.

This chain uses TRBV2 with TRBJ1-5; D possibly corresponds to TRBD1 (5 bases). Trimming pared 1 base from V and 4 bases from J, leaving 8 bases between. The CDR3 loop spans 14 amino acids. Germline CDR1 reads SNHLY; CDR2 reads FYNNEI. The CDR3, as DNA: TGTGCCAGCAGTGAAGAATGGGGGAATCAGCCCCAGCATTTT. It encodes CASSEEWGNQPQHF.